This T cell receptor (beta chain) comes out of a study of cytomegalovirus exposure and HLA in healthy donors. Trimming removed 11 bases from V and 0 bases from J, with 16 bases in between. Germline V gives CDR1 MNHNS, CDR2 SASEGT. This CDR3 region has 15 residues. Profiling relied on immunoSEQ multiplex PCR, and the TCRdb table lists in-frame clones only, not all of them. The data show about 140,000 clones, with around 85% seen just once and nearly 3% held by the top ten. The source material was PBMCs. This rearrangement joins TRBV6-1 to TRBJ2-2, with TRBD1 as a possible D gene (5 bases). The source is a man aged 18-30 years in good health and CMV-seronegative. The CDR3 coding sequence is TGTGCCGGACAAGAGGTGGCCGCGAACACCGGGGAGCTGTTTTTT. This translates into CAGQEVAANTGELFF.